This TCR beta chain was sequenced during a study of a mutant IDH1 vaccine in newly diagnosed glioma. Study details: Vaccine administration was initiated 4-6 weeks following radiotherapy alone, or with temozolomide cycles. Of the patients given treatment, roughly 60% were male and 37.5% were female, and a mean age of roughly 40 years was recorded. In the visit schedule, V12 fell in week 35, while V13 fell in week 47.

The length of the CDR3 is 12 residues. CDR1 and CDR2 from the germline V gene are MNHEY and SMNVEV (reference sequence). V lost 9 bases and J 11 bases, leaving 17 bases between the germline ends. Assay used: immunoSEQ multiplex PCR; TCRdb lists only in-frame clones, some missing. Of about 50,000 clones in the sample, around 92% are singletons; the top ten hold 2% to 2.5%. About this clone itself: Its cognate antigen is unknown.

Time point noted: week 35, safety follow-up. The vaccine gave 300 ug of a 20-mer mutant IDH1 peptide subcutaneously per dose. The receptor was derived from a man in his fifties or sixties with glioma. The chain has TRBV27 and TRBJ1-5; D is uncertain. The sample was PBMCs, taken from a glioma patient whose treatment included an IDH1 peptide vaccine. CDR3 nucleotides: TGTGCCAGTTGGACTGTTGGGAGCGCCCAGCATTTT. As protein: CASWTVGSAQHF.